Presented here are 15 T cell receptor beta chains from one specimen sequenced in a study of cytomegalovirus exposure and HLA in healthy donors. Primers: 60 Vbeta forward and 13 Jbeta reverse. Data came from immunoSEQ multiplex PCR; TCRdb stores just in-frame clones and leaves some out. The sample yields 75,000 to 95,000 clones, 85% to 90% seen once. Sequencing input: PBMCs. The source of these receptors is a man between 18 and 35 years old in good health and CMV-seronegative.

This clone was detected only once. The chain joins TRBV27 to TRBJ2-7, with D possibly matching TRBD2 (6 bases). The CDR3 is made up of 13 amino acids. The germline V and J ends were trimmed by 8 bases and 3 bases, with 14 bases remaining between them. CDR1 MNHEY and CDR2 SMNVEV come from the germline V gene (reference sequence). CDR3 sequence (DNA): TGTGCCAGCGGCAAGCTCGGGGGCTACGAGCAGTACTTC. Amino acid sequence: CASGKLGGYEQYF.

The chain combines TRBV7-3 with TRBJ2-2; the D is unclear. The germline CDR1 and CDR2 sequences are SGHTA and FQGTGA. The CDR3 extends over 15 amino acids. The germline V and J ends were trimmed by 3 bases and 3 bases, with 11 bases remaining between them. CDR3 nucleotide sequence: TGTGCCAGCAGCTTTTCCGGGTCTGACACCGGGGAGCTGTTTTTT. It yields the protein CASSFSGSDTGELFF.

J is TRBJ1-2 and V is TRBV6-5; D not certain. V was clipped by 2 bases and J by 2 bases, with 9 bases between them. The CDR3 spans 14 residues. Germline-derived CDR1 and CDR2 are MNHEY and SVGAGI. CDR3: CASSYRGLNYGYTF. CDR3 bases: TGTGCCAGCAGTTACCGGGGTCTAAACTATGGCTACACCTTC.

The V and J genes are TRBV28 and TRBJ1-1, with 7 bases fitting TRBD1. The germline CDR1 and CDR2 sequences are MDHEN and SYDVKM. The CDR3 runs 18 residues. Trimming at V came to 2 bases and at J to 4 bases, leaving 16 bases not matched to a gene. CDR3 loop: CASSLLGRGSTRPTEAFF. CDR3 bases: TGTGCCAGCAGTTTACTCGGCAGGGGGTCTACCCGACCCACTGAAGCTTTCTTT. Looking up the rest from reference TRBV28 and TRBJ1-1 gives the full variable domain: DVKVTQSSRYLVKRTGEKVFLECVQDMDHENMFWYRQDPGLGLRLIYFSYDVKMKEKGDIPEGYSVSREKKERFSLILESASTNQTSMYLCASSLLGRGSTRPTEAFFGQGTRLTVV.

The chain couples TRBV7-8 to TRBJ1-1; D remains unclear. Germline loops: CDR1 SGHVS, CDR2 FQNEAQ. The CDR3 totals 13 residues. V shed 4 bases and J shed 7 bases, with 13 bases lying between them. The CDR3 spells CASSSRFSLEAFF. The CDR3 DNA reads TGTGCCAGCAGCTCGCGATTCTCCCTTGAAGCTTTCTTT.

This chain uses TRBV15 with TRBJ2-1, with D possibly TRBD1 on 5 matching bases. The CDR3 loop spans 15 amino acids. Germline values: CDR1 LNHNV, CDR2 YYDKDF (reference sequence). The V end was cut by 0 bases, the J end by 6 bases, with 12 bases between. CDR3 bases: TGTGCCACCAGCAGAGAGCGACAGTGGGGCAATGAGCAGTTCTTC. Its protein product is CATSRERQWGNEQFF. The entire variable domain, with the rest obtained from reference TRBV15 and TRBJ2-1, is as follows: DAMVIQNPRYQVTQFGKPVTLSCSQTLNHNVMYWYQQKSSQAPKLLFHYYDKDFNNEADTPDNFQSRRPNTSFCFLDIRSPGLGDTAMYLCATSRERQWGNEQFFGPGTRLTVL.

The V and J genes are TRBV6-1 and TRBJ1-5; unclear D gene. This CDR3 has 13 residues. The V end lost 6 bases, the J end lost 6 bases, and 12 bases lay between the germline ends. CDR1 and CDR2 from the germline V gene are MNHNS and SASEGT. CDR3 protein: CASRSTRGQPQHF. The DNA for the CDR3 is TGTGCCAGCAGGTCCACAAGAGGTCAGCCCCAGCATTTT.

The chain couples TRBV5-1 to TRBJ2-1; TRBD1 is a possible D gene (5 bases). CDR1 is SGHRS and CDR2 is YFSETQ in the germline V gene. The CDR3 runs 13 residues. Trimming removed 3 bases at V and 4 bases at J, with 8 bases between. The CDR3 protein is CASSSRGYNEQFF. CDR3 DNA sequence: TGCGCCAGCAGCTCTAGGGGATACAATGAGCAGTTCTTC.

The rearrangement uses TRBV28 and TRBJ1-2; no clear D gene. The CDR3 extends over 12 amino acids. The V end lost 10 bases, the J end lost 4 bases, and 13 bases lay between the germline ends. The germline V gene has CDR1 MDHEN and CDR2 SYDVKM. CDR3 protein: CATNEQPYGYTF. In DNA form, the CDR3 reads TGTGCCACCAACGAACAGCCCTATGGCTACACCTTC.

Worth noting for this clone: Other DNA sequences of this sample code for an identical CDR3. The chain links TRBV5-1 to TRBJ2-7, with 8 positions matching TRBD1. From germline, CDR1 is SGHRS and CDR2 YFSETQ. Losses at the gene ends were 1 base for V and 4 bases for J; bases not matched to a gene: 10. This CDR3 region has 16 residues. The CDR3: CASSLQPGQVSYEQYF. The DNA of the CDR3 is TGCGCCAGCAGCTTGCAACCGGGACAGGTTAGTTACGAGCAGTACTTC.

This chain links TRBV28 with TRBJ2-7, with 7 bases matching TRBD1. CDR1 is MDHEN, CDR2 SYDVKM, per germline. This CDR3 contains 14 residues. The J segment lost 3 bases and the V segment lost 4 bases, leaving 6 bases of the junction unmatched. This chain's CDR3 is CASSSQQGRYEQYF. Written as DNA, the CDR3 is TGTGCCAGCAGTTCCCAACAGGGGCGCTACGAGCAGTACTTC.

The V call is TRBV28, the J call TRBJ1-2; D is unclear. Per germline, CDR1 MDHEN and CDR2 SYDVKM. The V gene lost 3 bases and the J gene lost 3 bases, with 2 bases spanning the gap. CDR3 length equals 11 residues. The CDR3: CASSFDYGYTF. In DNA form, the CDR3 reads TGTGCCAGCAGTTTCGACTATGGCTACACCTTC.

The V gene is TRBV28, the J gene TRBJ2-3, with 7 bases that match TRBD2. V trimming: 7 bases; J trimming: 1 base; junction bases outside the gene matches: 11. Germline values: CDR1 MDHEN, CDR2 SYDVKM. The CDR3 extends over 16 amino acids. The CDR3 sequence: CASKHRAGARTDTQYF. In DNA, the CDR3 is TGTGCCAGCAAGCACCGTGCGGGAGCGCGCACAGATACGCAGTATTTT.

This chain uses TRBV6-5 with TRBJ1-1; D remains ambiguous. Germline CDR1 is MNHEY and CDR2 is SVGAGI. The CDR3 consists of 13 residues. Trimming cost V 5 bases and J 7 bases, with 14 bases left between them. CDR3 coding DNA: TGTGCCAGCAGTCGGGAAGGGTCTTTTGAAGCTTTCTTT. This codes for CASSREGSFEAFF.

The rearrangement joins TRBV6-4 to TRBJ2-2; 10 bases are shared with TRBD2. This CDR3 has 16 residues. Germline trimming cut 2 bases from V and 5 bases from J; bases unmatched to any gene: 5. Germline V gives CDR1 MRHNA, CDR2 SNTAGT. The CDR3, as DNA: TGTGCCAGCAGTGACCTAGCGGGAGTGGGAACCGGGGAGCTGTTTTTT. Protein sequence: CASSDLAGVGTGELFF.